This is a list of T cell receptor beta chains from one sample in a study of tumor-infiltrating lymphocytes in primary liver carcinoma. MiXCR, applied by TCRdb to the multiplex PCR reads, yields one record per CDR3 protein. The table shows over 35,000 distinct CDR3 sequences, with around 70% occurring only once. Sequencing was carried out using liver tumor tissue from sampling region 2. These receptor sequences come from a man aged 35-49 years with primary liver carcinoma and hepatitis B virus infection. Both conserved end residues are trimmed from each CDR3.

j_call v_call cdr3_aa
TRBJ2-7 TRBV7-9 AGSLATGWDSYEQY
TRBJ2-1 TRBV5-4 ARSSYNEQL
TRBJ2-5 TRBV6-6 ASSYGAAYQGIQY
TRBJ1-2 TRBV7-9 ASSAQGTNYGYT
TRBJ1-1 TRBV12-3/TRBV12-4 ANSFKGGNTEAF
TRBJ2-1 TRBV5-4 ASSLGSRGIHEQF
TRBJ2-5 TRBV29-1 NVEDVGQGEVQY
TRBJ2-1 TRBV29-1 SVATNGREQF
TRBJ2-1 TRBV4-2 ASRHDGGEGNNEQF
TRBJ1-2 TRBV5-5 ASSSIATNYGYT
TRBJ2-5 TRBV6-2/TRBV6-3 ASSSVQTQY
TRBJ1-1 TRBV11-2 TSSLGLDTEAF
TRBJ2-1 TRBV6-1 ASTPSIPWAGSYNEQF
TRBJ1-1 TRBV11-2 ASSLDRGPGEAF
TRBJ1-1 TRBV12-3/TRBV12-4 ASSIGTGGTVAF
TRBJ2-7 TRBV5-5 ASIWEVYSSYERY
TRBJ2-7 TRBV4-2 TSNQAGEGFNEQY
TRBJ1-4 TRBV11-2 ASSLVLAEKLF
TRBJ2-3 TRBV5-6 ASNRLGTQY
TRBJ1-1 TRBV12-3/TRBV12-4 ASSSTDVNTEAF
TRBJ2-1 TRBV11-2 AISLDRGGRSYNEKF
TRBJ1-3 TRBV5-1 ASSLAGSGDTIY
TRBJ2-3 TRBV5-1 TSSLLAGTDTQY
TRBJ2-3 TRBV6-1 TSKPSPDTQY
TRBJ2-3 TRBV5-6 ANSLAAGLEGRTDTQY
TRBJ2-7 TRBV4-3 ASSQEYTSNYEQY
TRBJ2-5 TRBV10-2 AGRHPYETQY
TRBJ1-4 TRBV4-3 ASSQDTADLNEKLF
TRBJ1-1 TRBV4-1 ASGQSGGASTEAF
TRBJ2-5 TRBV29-1 NIESAAGRSETQY
TRBJ1-2 TRBV6-5 ATLDLAAMHT
TRBJ1-5 TRBV11-2 ASNLGDTGWTQPQH
TRBJ2-7 TRBV12-3/TRBV12-4 VSTLAVGAYEQY
TRBJ2-2 TRBV23-1 TSSHHSMRGLHGELF
TRBJ1-5 TRBV6-2/TRBV6-3 ATSYSRVPKQPQH
TRBJ1-1 TRBV7-2 ASSLAGVTEAF
TRBJ2-7 TRBV29-1 NEGWGNHGQY